This T cell receptor beta chain was recovered during a study of OX40 agonist ivuxolimab in advanced cancers. Study-wide context: The patients' treatment was ivuxolimab, an agonistic anti-OX40 (CD134) antibody. Ivuxolimab was administered intravenously to patients at 0.01 to 10 mg/kg every 2 weeks. Study findings and constraints: Clones of CD4+ and CD8+ blood T cells grew by week 6 at doses of 0.1 to 3.0 mg/kg.

This clone has only one observation. What it binds is not known. Data came from immunoSEQ multiplex PCR; TCRdb stores just in-frame clones and leaves some out. The sample has 45,000 to 55,000 clones; about 85% are singletons. Per germline, CDR1 MNHNS and CDR2 SASEGT. The CDR3 extends over 14 amino acids. The V and J ends lost 1 base and 3 bases, in that order; junction bases with no gene match: 1. The rearrangement joins TRBV6-1 to TRBJ2-3; TRBD2 matches at 7 bases. This sequence was found in an adult with an advanced solid tumor such as melanoma, head and neck, liver or kidney cancer. The sample here was CD4+ or CD8+ T cells sorted from blood, taken in a trial of the OX40 agonist ivuxolimab. As DNA, the CDR3 is TGTGCCAGCAGTGAAGGGGGGGGAACAGATACGCAGTATTTT. Protein: CASSEGGGTDTQYF.